This TCR beta chain came from a study of T cell repertoires in cytomegalovirus infection. Study information: Signatures in public TCR beta sequences pointed to both CMV infection and matching HLA type. Points from the study as a whole: CMV-specific TCR beta clonotypes restricted by HLA-C dominated the ex vivo response.

V was cut by 6 bases and J by 1 base, with 6 bases left in between. Per the germline V gene, CDR1 is MRHNA and CDR2 is SNTAGT. The CDR3 length is 13 residues. MiXCR, applied by TCRdb to the reads, yields one record per CDR3 protein. The sample includes roughly 150,000 distinct CDR3 sequences, more than 25% of them seen just once. This clonotype was picked up a small number of times. The antigen is undetermined. This clonotype was obtained from a human donor in good health (CMV status not recorded). Some clones in this sample may be carry-over from other donors' samples. This chain joins TRBV6-4 and TRBJ2-2; the D is unclear. The source was CD8+ T cells from cultured PBMCs, collected from culture after CMV antigen stimulation. For the CDR3, the DNA is TGTGCCAGCAGAAAGGGGAACACCGGGGAGCTGTTTTTT. It yields the protein CASRKGNTGELFF.